The 32 T cell receptor beta chains in this list originate from one sample, sequenced in a study of post-analysis software for immune sequencing data. Every TCR beta cDNA library bore unique molecular identifiers. TCRdb re-called the PCR reads through MiXCR, storing one row per CDR3 protein. Of hundreds of thousands of distinct CDR3 sequences detected, approximately 50% appear once; the ten largest clones hold about 4.5%. Study outcomes and limitations: Roughly five TRBV segments appeared more often in patients than in controls, and TRBV5-6, TRBV5-1 and TRBV20-1 were among these.

Their recognized antigens are unknown. The sequencing input was blood. These receptors were obtained from a girl aged 5 to 17 with multiple sclerosis.

This clonotype was counted between two and nine times. This chain joins TRBV6-5 and TRBJ2-7; 9 nucleotides agree with TRBD1. CDR1 is MNHEY, CDR2 SVGAGI, per germline. The CDR3 contains 15 residues. V trimming: 0 bases; J trimming: 3 bases; junction bases outside the gene matches: 3. In nucleotides, the CDR3 is TGTGCCAGCAGTTACTCGACAGGGGGAATCTACGAGCAGTACTTC. Its translation: CASSYSTGGIYEQYF.

The J gene is TRBJ2-1, the V gene TRBV29-1, with 10 bases fitting TRBD2. The V segment lost 5 bases and the J segment 5 bases; nucleotides outside the gene matches: 15. The CDR3 totals 17 residues. Germline V lookup: CDR1 SQVTM, CDR2 ANQGSEA. As DNA, the CDR3 is TGCAGCGTTTCCCGCCCCCTACTAGCGGGAATCGACAATGAGCAGTTCTTC. Protein: CSVSRPLLAGIDNEQFF.

In this sample, this clonotype turned up a few times. This sequence joins TRBV7-8 and TRBJ2-1; tentative D call: TRBD2 (5 bases). Per the germline V gene, CDR1 is SGHVS and CDR2 is FQNEAQ. Trimming removed 5 bases at V and 2 bases at J, with 13 bases between. The CDR3 contains 15 residues. The CDR3 DNA reads TGTGCCAGCAGCACTACTAGGCGCACCTACAATGAGCAGTTCTTC. Translation: CASSTTRRTYNEQFF.

The chain links TRBV29-1 to TRBJ1-4, with unresolved D. The CDR3 loop spans 11 amino acids. From germline, CDR1 is SQVTM and CDR2 ANQGSEA. With 4 bases removed from V and 5 bases from J, the gap between germline ends came to 5 bases. CDR3 in DNA: TGCAGCGTTGTACAGAATGAAAAACTGTTTTTT. Residues: CSVVQNEKLFF.

The rearrangement joins TRBV20-1 to TRBJ2-7, with 9 bases identical to TRBD1. This CDR3 is 14 amino acids long. Germline CDR1 DFQATT, CDR2 SNEGSKA (reference sequence). V lost 3 bases, J lost 1 base, and 4 bases stayed unmatched. The CDR3 here is CSARLTGGSYEQYF. The DNA for the CDR3 is TGCAGTGCTAGGTTGACAGGGGGTTCCTACGAGCAGTACTTC.

The chain joins TRBV15 to TRBJ2-3; perhaps TRBD2 as D (6 bases). Germline V gene lookup returns CDR1 LNHNV and CDR2 YYDKDF (reference sequence). V lost 3 bases to trimming and J lost 2 bases, with 15 bases between them. The CDR3 is 16 amino acids. The CDR3 nucleotides are TGTGCCACCAGCAGCCCCTCTAGCGTCTACACAGATACGCAGTATTTT. Translation gives CATSSPSSVYTDTQYF.

In its sample, this clonotype was seen a few times. CDR3 in amino acids: CASSYSDVVRGANEQYF. CDR3 nucleotides: TGTGCCAGCAGTTACTCGGATGTTGTCCGGGGGGCCAACGAGCAGTACTTC. The V gene is TRBV6-5, the J gene TRBJ2-7; maybe TRBD2 (7 bases). Germline V gene lookup returns CDR1 MNHEY and CDR2 SVGAGI. The CDR3 has 17 residues. The V gene lost 0 bases and the J gene lost 5 bases, with 20 bases spanning the gap.

This clonotype was observed a handful of times. The chain couples TRBV25-1 to TRBJ1-2; a possible D gene is TRBD1 (5 bases). The CDR3 totals 14 residues. From germline, CDR1 is MGHDK and CDR2 SYGVNS. V lost 5 bases and J lost 0, with 10 bases in between. The CDR3 spells CASSRGGANYGYTF. For the CDR3, the DNA is TGTGCCAGCAGTCGGGGGGGAGCTAACTATGGCTACACCTTC.

Only a few counts were recorded for this clonotype. V is TRBV15 and J is TRBJ2-7; 9 bases map to TRBD1. V shed 10 bases and J 4 bases; nucleotides not matched to a gene: 8. The germline V gene has CDR1 LNHNV and CDR2 YYDKDF (reference sequence). This CDR3 has 13 residues. In DNA, the CDR3 is TGTGCCAGCGGGACAGGGAGTTTTTACGAGCAGTACTTC. Protein: CASGTGSFYEQYF.

This clonotype was observed a handful of times. V and J are TRBV10-3 and TRBJ2-3, with a possible D match to TRBD2 (5 bases). V lost 6 bases and J lost 6, with 13 bases in between. This CDR3 region has 13 residues. Germline V gene data show CDR1 as ENHRY and CDR2 as SYGVKD. The CDR3 spells CAIRGSDVDTQYF. The DNA for the CDR3 is TGTGCCATCAGGGGTAGCGACGTGGATACGCAGTATTTT.

The chain combines TRBV20-1 with TRBJ2-6; D not resolved. The ends were cut back, 1 base at V and 0 bases at J, with 16 bases in the middle. CDR3 length: 18 amino acids. The V gene's germline CDR1 is DFQATT and CDR2 SNEGSKA (reference sequence). Here the CDR3 DNA reads TGCAGTGCTAGAGGCTTTAAGGGTTCGAGCTCTGGGGCCAACGTCCTGACTTTC. This sequence encodes CSARGFKGSSSGANVLTF.

This chain links TRBV7-9 with TRBJ2-1; D uncertain. Germline V gene sequence: CDR1 SEHNR, CDR2 FQNEAQ (reference sequence). V shed 1 base and J shed 5 bases, with 6 bases lying between them. This CDR3 is built from 13 residues. The CDR3 here is CASSLVVDNEQFF. The CDR3 bases are TGTGCCAGCAGCTTAGTGGTAGACAATGAGCAGTTCTTC.

The chain employs TRBV6-5 and TRBJ1-1; possibly TRBD1 for D (5 bases). V was pared by 8 bases and J by 10 bases, with 14 bases between. Germline values: CDR1 MNHEY, CDR2 SVGAGI. CDR3 length: 11 residues. CDR3 residues: CASSGRGIAFF. The CDR3 nucleotides read TGTGCCAGCTCCGGGCGGGGGATAGCTTTCTTT.

The CDR3 sequence: CASRDRDSEAFF. CDR3 DNA: TGCGCCAGCAGGGACCGGGACAGTGAAGCTTTCTTT. This chain links TRBV5-1 with TRBJ1-1, with 7 bases fitting TRBD1. The CDR3 runs to 12 residues. Germline CDR1 SGHRS, CDR2 YFSETQ. V was clipped by 5 bases and J by 7 bases; unmatched bases: 5.

This chain joins TRBV10-3 and TRBJ2-1, with a tentative D call TRBD1 (6 bases). V was clipped by 10 bases and J by 4 bases, with 8 bases between them. The length of the CDR3 is 11 residues. In germline, CDR1 is ENHRY, CDR2 SYGVKD. The CDR3 loop reads CATDSYNEQFF. The CDR3 nucleotides read TGTGCCACGGACAGTTACAATGAGCAGTTCTTC.

This clonotype has just a few counts. The chain carries TRBV5-1 and TRBJ2-5, with D tentatively TRBD2 (5 bases). Germline V gene lookup returns CDR1 SGHRS and CDR2 YFSETQ. The CDR3 covers 17 residues. Trimming took off 4 bases at V and 0 bases at J, with 19 bases between the two ends. The CDR3 DNA follows: TGCGCCAGCAGCCGAAGAATGACGGGGTCCTACCAAGAGACCCAGTACTTC. It specifies CASSRRMTGSYQETQYF.

V usage is TRBV4-1 and J usage is TRBJ2-7; D is unresolved. CDR3 size: 15 residues. Germline assignment: CDR1 MGHRA and CDR2 YSYEKL. V lost 7 bases, J lost 0 bases, and 16 bases lay in between. CDR3 in amino acids: CASTPMAESSYEQYF. DNA for the CDR3: TGCGCCAGCACTCCGATGGCGGAGTCCTCCTACGAGCAGTACTTC.

Remarks on this clonotype: Because the CDR3's place on the DNA is in doubt, the DNA is left out and the CDR3 is given as listed by TCRdb. The chain has TRBV20-1 and TRBJ2-1. With termini counted, the CDR3 has 11 amino acids. Germline V CDR1 and CDR2: DFQATT, SNEGSKA (reference sequence). CDR3 in amino acids: CSTSAPNEQFF.

CDR3 DNA sequence: TGTGCCAGCAGTTACCCGGTTAGCGGGGTGGGGGAGACCCAGTACTTC. Translating gives CASSYPVSGVGETQYF. The V call is TRBV6-5, the J call TRBJ2-7, with 8 bases aligning to TRBD2. Gene TRBJ2-5 matches the end of the DNA better, so the J call may be wrong. Germline V gives CDR1 MNHEY, CDR2 SVGAGI. The CDR3 has 16 residues.

The CDR3 is CASSQGPGRDSYEQYF. DNA of the CDR3: TGTGCCAGCAGCCAAGGACCCGGACGGGACTCCTACGAGCAGTACTTC. The V and J genes are TRBV14 and TRBJ2-7; D possibly corresponds to TRBD2 (5 bases). Trimming took 1 base from V and 0 from J, leaving 13 bases between them. This CDR3 comprises 16 residues. Looked up from germline, CDR1 is SGHDN and CDR2 is FVKESK.

The V gene is TRBV6-4, the J gene TRBJ2-6; D not resolved. The CDR3 covers 16 residues. Germline V gene sequence: CDR1 MRHNA, CDR2 SNTAGT. V gave up 4 bases and J gave up 3 bases, with 13 bases separating them. The DNA of the CDR3 is TGTGCCAGCAGTGGGGGTGATACTCTTGGGGCCAACGTCCTGACTTTC. It translates to CASSGGDTLGANVLTF.

In this sample, this clonotype turned up a few times. The chain links TRBV2 to TRBJ2-1; 9 bases align to TRBD1. Germline lookup yields CDR1 SNHLY and CDR2 FYNNEI. Losses at the gene ends were 7 bases for V and 5 bases for J; bases not matched to a gene: 6. The CDR3 covers 14 residues. The CDR3 nucleotides are TGTGCCAGCACGGGGGACAGGGTAAACAATGAGCAGTTCTTC. This codes for CASTGDRVNNEQFF.

The chain employs TRBV20-1 and TRBJ2-1; possibly TRBD2 for D (5 bases). This CDR3 comprises 13 residues. In germline, CDR1 is DFQATT, CDR2 SNEGSKA (reference sequence). V lost 6 bases, J lost 7 bases, and 16 bases lay in between. CDR3 amino acids: CSAVTTLTNEQFF. The CDR3 nucleotides are TGCAGTGCGGTGACTACCCTCACGAATGAGCAGTTCTTC.

The genes are TRBV7-9 and TRBJ2-5; 7 bases fit TRBD1. V gave up 5 bases and J gave up 5 bases; unmatched junction bases: 8. The CDR3 loop spans 14 amino acids. The germline gives CDR1 SEHNR, CDR2 FQNEAQ (reference sequence). The DNA for the CDR3 is TGTGCCAGCAGCACTACAGGGGTCGGGGAGACCCAGTACTTC. Translating it yields CASSTTGVGETQYF.

This clonotype has a handful of counts. This sequence joins TRBV20-1 and TRBJ2-5, with 10 bases matching TRBD1. The V and J ends lost 7 bases and 2 bases, in that order; junction bases with no gene match: 13. Per germline, CDR1 DFQATT and CDR2 SNEGSKA (reference sequence). The CDR3 has 16 amino acids. CDR3 sequence reads: CSVPRWTGGKQETQYF. Written as DNA, the CDR3 is TGCAGTGTCCCGAGATGGACAGGGGGGAAACAAGAGACCCAGTACTTC.

This clonotype was found a few times. This sequence joins TRBV7-2 and TRBJ2-7, with 8 bases identical to TRBD1. CDR1 and CDR2 from the germline V gene are SGHTA and FQGNSA. V lost 5 bases, J lost 6 bases, and 9 bases stayed unmatched. The CDR3 contains 14 residues. CDR3 sequence reads: CASSIDRGLSEQYF. CDR3 in DNA: TGTGCCAGCAGCATTGACAGGGGACTCAGCGAGCAGTACTTC.

The chain couples TRBV7-9 to TRBJ1-1; D not resolved. Germline values: CDR1 SEHNR, CDR2 FQNEAQ (reference sequence). Trimming removed 1 base at V and 1 base at J, with 7 bases between. The CDR3 extends over 14 amino acids. CDR3 DNA: TGTGCCAGCAGCTTAGGGCCCTCGAACACTGAAGCTTTCTTT. Translated, it gives CASSLGPSNTEAFF. The full variable domain, its missing parts supplied by reference TRBV7-9 and TRBJ1-1, is DTGVSQNPRHKITKRGQNVTFRCDPISEHNRLYWYRQTLGQGPEFLTYFQNEAQLEKSRLLSDRFSAERPKGSFSTLEIQRTEQGDSAMYLCASSLGPSNTEAFFGQGTRLTVV.

V gene TRBV7-2 combines with J gene TRBJ2-4, with unresolved D. CDR1 SGHTA and CDR2 FQGNSA come from the germline V gene. This CDR3 contains 13 residues. V lost 0 bases and J 11 bases, leaving 11 bases between the germline ends. Here the CDR3 DNA reads TGTGCCAGCAGCTTAGCTTCGGGTCAGGTTCAGTACTTC. Translation: CASSLASGQVQYF.

The rearrangement joins TRBV7-2 to TRBJ2-1, with TRBD2 matching over 14 bases. V shed 5 bases, J shed 8 bases, and the junction held 2 bases outside the gene matches. Per the germline V gene, CDR1 is SGHTA and CDR2 is FQGNSA. The CDR3 has 14 residues. As DNA, the CDR3 is TGTGCCAGCAGCCCGACTAGCGGGAGGGATGAGCAGTTCTTC. The encoded protein is CASSPTSGRDEQFF. The full variable domain, rest sourced from reference TRBV7-2 and TRBJ2-1, is GAGVSQSPSNKVTEKGKDVELRCDPISGHTALYWYRQSLGQGLEFLIYFQGNSAPDKSGLPSDRFSAERTGGSVSTLTIQRTQQEDSAVYLCASSPTSGRDEQFFGPGTRLTVL.

The rearrangement links TRBV7-3 to TRBJ2-1; 7 bases line up with TRBD2. Germline loops: CDR1 SGHTA, CDR2 FQGTGA. V lost 0 bases and J lost 3; bases outside the gene matches: 5. The CDR3 sequence is 16 residues long. The CDR3: CASSLTRSGDYNEQFF. The CDR3 DNA reads TGTGCCAGCAGCTTAACGCGGAGCGGGGACTACAATGAGCAGTTCTTC. Full variable domain (remainder filled in from reference TRBV7-3 and TRBJ2-1): GAGVSQTPSNKVTEKGKYVELRCDPISGHTALYWYRQSLGQGPEFLIYFQGTGAADDSGLPNDRFFAVRPEGSVSTLKIQRTERGDSAVYLCASSLTRSGDYNEQFFGPGTRLTVL.

This clonotype has only a few counts. The chain carries TRBV4-1 and TRBJ2-5, with 10 bases matching TRBD1. The closer fit of TRBJ2-7 to the DNA end suggests the J call may be wrong. Germline V gene data show CDR1 as MGHRA and CDR2 as YSYEKL. The CDR3 has 16 amino acids. Here the CDR3 reads CASSQTSGQGLYEQYF. Here the CDR3 DNA reads TGCGCCAGCAGCCAAACATCGGGACAGGGGTTATACGAGCAGTACTTC.

CDR3 protein: CASSQEWDRGRNEQFF. The DNA of the CDR3 is TGCGCCAGCAGCCAAGAGTGGGACCGCGGGAGGAATGAGCAGTTCTTC. The chain joins TRBV4-1 to TRBJ2-1; 8 nucleotides match TRBD2. The ends lost 0 bases at V and 7 bases at J; junction bases unmatched: 8. From germline, CDR1 is MGHRA and CDR2 YSYEKL. This CDR3 comprises 16 residues.